A single sample is the source of the 3 T cell receptor beta chains below, sequenced in a study of CD4 T cells in relation to SARS-CoV-2 and coronaviruses. Method: immunoSEQ multiplex PCR; TCRdb's copy keeps in-frame clones and lacks some. The data show about 40,000 clones, 77% seen once. These receptors' antigens are unknown. The material sequenced was memory CD4+ T cells from PBMCs, cultured in vitro. Source of these receptors: an adult with COVID-19.

This sequence joins TRBV7-9 and TRBJ1-1, with 7 bases that match TRBD1. CDR3 size: 13 residues. Germline V gene lookup returns CDR1 SEHNR and CDR2 FQNEAQ (reference sequence). Trimming removed 5 bases from V and 5 bases from J; junction bases left unmatched: 5. CDR3 region: CASSTRQGTEAFF. The CDR3 nucleotides read TGTGCCAGCAGCACCCGACAGGGAACTGAAGCTTTCTTT.

The sample holds one count of this clone. The rearrangement uses TRBV6-5 and TRBJ2-7, with 8 bases matching TRBD1. Germline-derived CDR1 and CDR2 are MNHEY and SVGAGI. The CDR3 totals 14 residues. Unmatched junction bases numbered 7, after V lost 6 bases and J lost 3 bases. The CDR3 coding sequence is TGTGCCAGCAGCCCGGGACAGGCTTACTACGAGCAGTACTTC. Amino acid sequence: CASSPGQAYYEQYF.

The gene calls are TRBV11-2 and TRBJ1-1, with TRBD1 matching 7 bases. CDR3 length: 13 amino acids. With 6 bases clipped from V and 5 bases from J, the junction kept 6 bases outside the gene matches. Germline CDR1 SGHAT, CDR2 FQNNGV. The CDR3 DNA sequence: TGTGCCAGCAGAAAACAGGGGACGACTGAAGCTTTCTTT. This gives the protein CASRKQGTTEAFF.